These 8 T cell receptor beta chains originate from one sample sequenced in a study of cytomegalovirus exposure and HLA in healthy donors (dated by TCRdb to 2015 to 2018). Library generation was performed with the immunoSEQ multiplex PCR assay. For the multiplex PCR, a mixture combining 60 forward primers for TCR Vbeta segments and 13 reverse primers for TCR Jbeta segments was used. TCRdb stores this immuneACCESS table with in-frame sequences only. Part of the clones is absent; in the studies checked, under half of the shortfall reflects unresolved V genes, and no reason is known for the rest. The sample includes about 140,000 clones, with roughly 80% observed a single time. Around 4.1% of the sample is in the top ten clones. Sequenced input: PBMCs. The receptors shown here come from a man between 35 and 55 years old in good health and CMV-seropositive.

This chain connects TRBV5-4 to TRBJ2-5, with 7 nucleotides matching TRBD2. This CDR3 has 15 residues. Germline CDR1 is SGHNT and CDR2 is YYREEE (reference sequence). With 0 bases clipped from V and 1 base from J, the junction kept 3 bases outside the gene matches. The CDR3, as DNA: TGTGCCAGCAGCTTGGTACTAGCGCCCCAAGAGACCCAGTACTTC. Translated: CASSLVLAPQETQYF.

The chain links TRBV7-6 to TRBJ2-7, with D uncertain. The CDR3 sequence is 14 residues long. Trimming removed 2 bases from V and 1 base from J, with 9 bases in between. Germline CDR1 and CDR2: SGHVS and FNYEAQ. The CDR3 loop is CASSLNPRSYEQYF. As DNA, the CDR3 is TGTGCCAGCAGCTTAAATCCGCGGTCCTACGAGCAGTACTTC.

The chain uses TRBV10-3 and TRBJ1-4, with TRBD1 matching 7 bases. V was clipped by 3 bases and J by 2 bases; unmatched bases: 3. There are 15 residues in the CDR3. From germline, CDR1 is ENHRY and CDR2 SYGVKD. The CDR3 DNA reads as TGTGCCATCAGTGATACAGGGGTCACTAATGAAAAACTGTTTTTT. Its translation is CAISDTGVTNEKLFF.

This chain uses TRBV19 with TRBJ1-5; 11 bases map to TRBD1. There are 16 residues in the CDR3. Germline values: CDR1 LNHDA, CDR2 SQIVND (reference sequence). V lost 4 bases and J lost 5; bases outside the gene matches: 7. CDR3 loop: CASSTRTGGTHQPQHF. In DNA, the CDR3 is TGTGCCAGTAGTACCCGGACAGGGGGCACACATCAGCCCCAGCATTTT.

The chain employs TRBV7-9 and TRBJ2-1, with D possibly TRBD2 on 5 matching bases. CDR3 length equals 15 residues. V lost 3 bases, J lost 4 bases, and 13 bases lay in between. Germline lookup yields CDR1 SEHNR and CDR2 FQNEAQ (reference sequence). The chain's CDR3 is CASSFEGRLYNEQFF. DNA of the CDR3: TGTGCCAGCAGCTTTGAAGGGAGACTATACAATGAGCAGTTCTTC.

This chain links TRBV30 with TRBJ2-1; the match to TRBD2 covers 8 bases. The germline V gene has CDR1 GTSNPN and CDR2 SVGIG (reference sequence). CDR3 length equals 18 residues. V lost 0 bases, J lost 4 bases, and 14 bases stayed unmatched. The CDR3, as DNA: TGTGCCTGGAGTGTAATCCTGCCCCGGGAGGGAAGGTACAATGAGCAGTTCTTC. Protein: CAWSVILPREGRYNEQFF. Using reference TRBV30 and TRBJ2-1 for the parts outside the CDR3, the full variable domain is SQTIHQWPATLVQPVGSPLSLECTVEGTSNPNLYWYRQAAGRGLQLLFYSVGIGQISSEVPQNLSASRPQDRQFILSSKKLLLSDSGFYLCAWSVILPREGRYNEQFFGPGTRLTVL.

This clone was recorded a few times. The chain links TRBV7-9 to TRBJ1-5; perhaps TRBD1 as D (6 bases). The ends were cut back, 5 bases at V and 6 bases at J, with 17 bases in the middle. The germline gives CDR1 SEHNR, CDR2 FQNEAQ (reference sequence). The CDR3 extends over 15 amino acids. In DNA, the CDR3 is TGTGCCAGCAGCCAGGGGAATCATCCCGGTCAGCCCCAGCATTTT. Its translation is CASSQGNHPGQPQHF. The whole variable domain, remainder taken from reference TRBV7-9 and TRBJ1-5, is DTGVSQNPRHKITKRGQNVTFRCDPISEHNRLYWYRQTLGQGPEFLTYFQNEAQLEKSRLLSDRFSAERPKGSFSTLEIQRTEQGDSAMYLCASSQGNHPGQPQHFGDGTRLSIL.

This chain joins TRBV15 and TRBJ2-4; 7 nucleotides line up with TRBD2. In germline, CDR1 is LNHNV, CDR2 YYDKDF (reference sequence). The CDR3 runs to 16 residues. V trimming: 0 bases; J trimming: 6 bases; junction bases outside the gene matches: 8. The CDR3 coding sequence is TGTGCCACCAGCAGAGATGGGACGGGGAGGGGAAACATTCAGTACTTC. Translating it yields CATSRDGTGRGNIQYF. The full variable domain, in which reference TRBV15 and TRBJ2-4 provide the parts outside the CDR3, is DAMVIQNPRYQVTQFGKPVTLSCSQTLNHNVMYWYQQKSSQAPKLLFHYYDKDFNNEADTPDNFQSRRPNTSFCFLDIRSPGLGDTAMYLCATSRDGTGRGNIQYFGAGTRLSVL.